The TCR beta chain under discussion was sequenced for a study of ipilimumab plus nivolumab after autologous stem cell transplantation. Details on this clone: Its antigen is unidentified.

Study-wide results and caveats: TCR repertoire, Treg phenotype and gut microbiota reportedly support more study of this approach.

Produced via immunoSEQ multiplex PCR; TCRdb's table is partial and in-frame only. The data show around 10,000 clones, 65% to 80% seen once. This CDR3 has 13 amino acids. Germline V CDR1 and CDR2: LNHDA, SQIVND (reference sequence). V shed 10 bases and J shed 3 bases, with 15 bases lying between them. This chain links TRBV19 with TRBJ1-1; D is ambiguous. This receptor was obtained from a female donor with multiple myeloma. The specimen was PBMCs, collected in a trial of ipilimumab plus nivolumab as post-transplant consolidation. The CDR3 DNA follows: TGTGCCACCTTTGGACTGCCCGACACTGAAGCTTTCTTT. It encodes CATFGLPDTEAFF.